This passage covers 16 T cell receptor beta chains from one sample sequenced in a study of blood T cell repertoires in COVID-19. Generated by immunoSEQ multiplex PCR, the TCRdb table keeps only in-frame clones and is missing some. The data show 75,000 to 90,000 clones, around four fifths seen once. What was sequenced was peripheral blood. These receptors were collected from a man older than 75 with active or convalescent COVID-19.

This chain links TRBV5-1 with TRBJ2-1; TRBD1 might be the D (5 bases). The CDR3 runs 16 residues. The V and J ends lost 0 bases and 8 bases respectively, with 18 bases between them. CDR1 is SGHRS, CDR2 YFSETQ, per germline. The CDR3 bases are TGCGCCAGCAGCTTGGTGTCGGGTTCAGGGTTGGATGAGCAGTTCTTC. Its protein is CASSLVSGSGLDEQFF.

The V gene is TRBV2, the J gene TRBJ1-4; a weak D match, TRBD1 (6 bases). The V gene lost 4 bases and the J gene lost 4 bases, with 13 bases spanning the gap. The CDR3 runs to 15 residues. The V gene's germline CDR1 is SNHLY and CDR2 FYNNEI. The CDR3 region is CASSVGDTFNEKLFF. In DNA, the CDR3 is TGTGCCAGCAGTGTTGGGGACACCTTTAATGAAAAACTGTTTTTT.

The chain combines TRBV28 with TRBJ1-2; D is unresolved. CDR3 size: 11 residues. V was pared by 8 bases and J by 14 bases, with 18 bases between. The germline CDR1 and CDR2 sequences are MDHEN and SYDVKM. The CDR3 sequence: CASGPNVEPTF. The CDR3 DNA sequence: TGTGCCAGCGGTCCCAACGTTGAGCCTACCTTC.

The rearrangement links TRBV19 to TRBJ1-2; 7 positions match TRBD1. V gave up 10 bases and J gave up 0 bases; unmatched junction bases: 8. Germline V lookup: CDR1 LNHDA, CDR2 SQIVND (reference sequence). The CDR3 has 14 amino acids. This CDR3 reads CATARTGSNYGYTF. The CDR3 DNA follows: TGTGCCACAGCTAGGACAGGCTCTAACTATGGCTACACCTTC. Together with reference TRBV19 and TRBJ1-2, the CDR3 gives the full variable domain: DGGITQSPKYLFRKEGQNVTLSCEQNLNHDAMYWYRQDPGQGLRLIYYSQIVNDFQKGDIAEGYSVSREKKESFPLTVTSAQKNPTAFYLCATARTGSNYGYTFGSGTRLTVV.

The chain links TRBV7-8 to TRBJ1-6, with 8 bases that match TRBD1. The CDR3 is 16 residues long. Germline V gene data show CDR1 as SGHVS and CDR2 as FQNEAQ. Trimming at V came to 1 base and at J to 6 bases, leaving 5 bases not matched to a gene. This CDR3 is CASSLGVTGVNSPLHF. CDR3 sequence (DNA): TGTGCCAGCAGCTTAGGGGTGACAGGGGTTAATTCACCCCTCCACTTT.

The rearrangement joins TRBV19 to TRBJ1-2; TRBD1 matches at 8 bases. In germline, CDR1 is LNHDA, CDR2 SQIVND (reference sequence). The CDR3 loop spans 12 amino acids. Trimming at V came to 5 bases and at J to 8 bases, leaving 4 bases not matched to a gene. The CDR3 region is CASSQTGDGYTF. DNA for the CDR3: TGTGCCAGTAGTCAGACAGGGGACGGCTACACCTTC. Supplemented by reference TRBV19 and TRBJ1-2, the full variable domain reads DGGITQSPKYLFRKEGQNVTLSCEQNLNHDAMYWYRQDPGQGLRLIYYSQIVNDFQKGDIAEGYSVSREKKESFPLTVTSAQKNPTAFYLCASSQTGDGYTFGSGTRLTVV.

The rearrangement joins TRBV10-1 to TRBJ1-1; D uncertain. V gave up 7 bases and J gave up 1 base, with 10 bases separating them. The CDR3 loop spans 13 amino acids. Germline assignment: CDR1 WNHNN and CDR2 SYGVQD (reference sequence). The CDR3 bases are TGCGCCAGCAATCGACAACCGAACACTGAAGCTTTCTTT. It is translated as CASNRQPNTEAFF.

The chain has TRBV27 and TRBJ2-5; 16 bases line up with TRBD2. This CDR3 is 17 amino acids long. Germline V gene lookup returns CDR1 MNHEY and CDR2 SMNVEV (reference sequence). Unmatched junction bases numbered 3, after V lost 0 bases and J lost 5 bases. The CDR3 reads CASSLSGLAGGLETQYF. DNA of the CDR3: TGTGCCAGCAGTTTATCGGGACTAGCGGGGGGGCTGGAGACCCAGTACTTC.

The CDR3 region has the DNA TGTGCCAGTAGTATTACTGCCATCCCCAGGGCTAACAATGAGCAGTTCTTC. This gives the protein CASSITAIPRANNEQFF. V and J are TRBV19 and TRBJ2-1, with D possibly matching TRBD1 (5 bases). The V end lost 3 bases, the J end lost 5 bases, and 20 bases lay between the germline ends. CDR1 and CDR2 (germline): LNHDA, SQIVND (reference sequence). The CDR3 has 17 residues.

This CDR3 is CASRPVAGALLAGILGQYF. The CDR3 nucleotides are TGTGCCAGCAGACCCGTAGCAGGGGCATTGCTAGCGGGGATTTTGGGTCAGTACTTC. The chain employs TRBV5-6 and TRBJ2-5; 9 bases match TRBD2. V was pared by 5 bases and J by 11 bases, with 28 bases of the junction left unmatched. The CDR3 is 19 amino acids. Germline V gene sequence: CDR1 SGHDT, CDR2 YYEEEE.

This chain uses TRBV5-1 with TRBJ2-1, with TRBD2 matching over 10 bases. The CDR3 has 14 amino acids. The J segment lost 13 bases and the V segment lost 5 bases, leaving 12 bases of the junction unmatched. From germline, CDR1 is SGHRS and CDR2 YFSETQ. The CDR3 DNA reads TGCGCCAGCAGTCCCGGGACTAGCGACATAAACCAGTTCTTC. Protein product: CASSPGTSDINQFF.

The V call is TRBV24-1, the J call TRBJ2-1, with D maybe TRBD2 (5 bases). Germline V gene sequence: CDR1 KGHDR, CDR2 SFDVKD. Trimming took off 7 bases at V and 9 bases at J, with 15 bases between the two ends. This CDR3 has 13 residues. CDR3 DNA: TGTGCCACCAGCGACCCGAGTGAGGGTGAGCAGTTCTTC. Protein: CATSDPSEGEQFF.

The chain recombines TRBV5-1 with TRBJ1-2; a weak D match, TRBD1 (6 bases). The V end was cut by 0 bases, the J end by 7 bases, with 10 bases between. The CDR3 spans 13 residues. The germline V gene has CDR1 SGHRS and CDR2 YFSETQ. The CDR3 nucleotides are TGCGCCAGCAGCTTGGCCGAGGGGGTTGGCTACACCTTC. It codes for CASSLAEGVGYTF.

This clone was seen only once. The chain joins TRBV13 to TRBJ1-6, with D possibly matching TRBD1 (6 bases). V was shortened by 2 bases and J by 7 bases, with 12 bases between the two germline ends. The CDR3 length is 15 residues. Germline V CDR1 and CDR2: PRHDT, FYEKMQ (reference sequence). The CDR3 nucleotides are TGTGCCAGCAGCTTAAACAGGGTTAAAAATTCACCCCTCCACTTT. As protein: CASSLNRVKNSPLHF.

This clone was picked up one time. This sequence joins TRBV19 and TRBJ2-1; TRBD2 matches at 7 bases. With 5 bases clipped from V and 0 bases from J, the junction kept 7 bases outside the gene matches. The CDR3 consists of 16 residues. The germline V gene has CDR1 LNHDA and CDR2 SQIVND (reference sequence). CDR3 sequence (DNA): TGTGCCAGTAGTCCTCTAGCGGCAACCTCCTACAATGAGCAGTTCTTC. Translating it yields CASSPLAATSYNEQFF.

V gene TRBV5-6 combines with J gene TRBJ2-5; 8 bases align to TRBD2. CDR3 length: 14 residues. Germline V CDR1 and CDR2: SGHDT, YYEEEE. Trimming cost V 2 bases and J 4 bases; bases outside gene matches: 4. The DNA for the CDR3 is TGTGCCAGCAGCTTAGACGCGGGAGGAGAGACCCAGTACTTC. It translates to CASSLDAGGETQYF.